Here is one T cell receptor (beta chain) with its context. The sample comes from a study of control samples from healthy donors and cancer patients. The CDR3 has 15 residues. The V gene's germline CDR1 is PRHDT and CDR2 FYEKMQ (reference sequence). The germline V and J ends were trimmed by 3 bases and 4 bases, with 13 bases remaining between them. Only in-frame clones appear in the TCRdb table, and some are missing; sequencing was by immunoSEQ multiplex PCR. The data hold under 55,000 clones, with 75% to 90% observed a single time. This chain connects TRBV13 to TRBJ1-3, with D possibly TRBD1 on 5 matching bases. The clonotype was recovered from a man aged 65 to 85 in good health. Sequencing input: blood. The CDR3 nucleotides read TGTGCCAGCAGCTTGATTGGAGGGGTCGGAAACACCATATATTTT. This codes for CASSLIGGVGNTIYF.